This T cell receptor (beta chain) is drawn from a study of T cell repertoires in cytomegalovirus infection. Each CDR3 protein is one row after TCRdb ran MiXCR on the reads. The sample lists roughly 310,000 distinct CDR3 sequences, roughly 16% occurring once. The clonotype was recovered from a human donor in good health (CMV status not recorded). Some clones in this sample may be carry-over from other donors' samples. Sequenced input: PBMCs.

The CDR3 loop reads CASRLGAGMNTGELFF. The CDR3 region has the DNA TGTGCCAGCCGTCTGGGAGCGGGAATGAACACCGGGGAGCTGTTTTTT. The rearrangement uses TRBV2 and TRBJ2-2; 7 bases are a match to TRBD2. Trimming at V came to 8 bases and at J to 1 base, leaving 10 bases not matched to a gene. The CDR3 totals 16 residues. Germline-derived CDR1 and CDR2 are SNHLY and FYNNEI. The full variable domain, rest sourced from reference TRBV2 and TRBJ2-2, is EPEVTQTPSHQVTQMGQEVILRCVPISNHLYFYWYRQILGQKVEFLVSFYNNEISEKSEIFDDQFSVERPDGSNFTLKIRSTKLEDSAMYFCASRLGAGMNTGELFFGEGSRLTVL.